This is a list of T cell receptor beta chains from one sample in a study of blood T cells in healthy people across ages. TCRdb fed the 5' RACE reads into MiXCR, producing one record per CDR3 protein. Of 1 million to 1.2 million distinct CDR3 sequences listed, more than 30% are singletons. Sequencing input: blood. These receptors all come from a man aged 18-30 years in good health. Both conserved end residues are part of each CDR3. Fields, in order: D gene, V gene, clone size, J gene, CDR3 DNA, CDR3 protein. The D gene is left open where the match is weak. Clone size is shown for a subset of rows, as once, few, many or a class of expanded clone.

-	TRBV6-4	-	TRBJ2-1	TGTGCCAGCAGTGACAAAGTCTCCCCTATTGATGAGCAGTTCTTC	CASSDKVSPIDEQFF
TRBD2	TRBV20-1	-	TRBJ2-2	TGCAGTGCTAGAGGCCAGCGGGGGGGCCCCACCGGGGAGCTGTTTTTT	CSARGQRGGPTGELFF
-	TRBV28	-	TRBJ2-7	TGTGCCAGCAGTTCCTCCGGGGTGGAGCAGTACTTC	CASSSSGVEQYF
-	TRBV7-9	few	TRBJ2-7	TGTGCCAGCAGCTTAGGCCTAGCCCAGACCTCCTACGAGCAGTACTTC	CASSLGLAQTSYEQYF
TRBD2	TRBV12-3/TRBV12-4	-	TRBJ2-3	TGTGCCAGCAGTGGGACTAGCGGGGGAACCACAGATACGCAGTATTTT	CASSGTSGGTTDTQYF
-	TRBV6-6	-	TRBJ2-1	TGTGCCAGCAGTTATGGGGGCTCGAATGAGCAGTTCTTC	CASSYGGSNEQFF
-	TRBV6-5	few	TRBJ1-1	TGTGCCAGCAGTGATGAGCCGGGCACTGAAGCTTTCTTT	CASSDEPGTEAFF
-	TRBV29-1	few	TRBJ2-3	TGCAGCGTTGAAGAAGGAGCGGCCGACACAGATACGCAGTATTTT	CSVEEGAADTDTQYF
TRBD2	TRBV6-2/TRBV6-3	few	TRBJ2-5	TGTGCCAGCAGTTACTCGAGACGGGGGGAACAAGAGACCCAGTACTTC	CASSYSRRGEQETQYF
-	TRBV5-1	few	TRBJ2-7	TGCGCCAGCAGCTTGGAGGTCGCCGGCGAGCAGTACTTC	CASSLEVAGEQYF
-	TRBV20-1	few	TRBJ2-7	TGCAGTGCCTTTTTTCGGGGAACCTACGAGCAGTACTTC	CSAFFRGTYEQYF
-	TRBV12-5	few	TRBJ2-3	TGTGCTAGTGGTTTGAGGGCCCGCGGGACAGATACGCAGTATTTT	CASGLRARGTDTQYF
-	TRBV7-6	few	TRBJ2-1	TGTGCCAGCAGCTTAGGTCCCCCGGGCGGTAATGAGCAGTTCTTC	CASSLGPPGGNEQFF
-	TRBV12-3/TRBV12-4	-	TRBJ1-1	TGTGCCAGCACCATTAGGAGGGAGGGTACTGAAGCTTTCTTT	CASTIRREGTEAFF
-	TRBV27	-	TRBJ1-1	TGTGCCAGCAGTGTCCGCAGGAACACTGAAGCTTTCTTT	CASSVRRNTEAFF
-	TRBV29-1	many	TRBJ2-1	TGCACTTTCGAGGAGGTTAATGAGCAGTTCTTC	CTFEEVNEQFF
-	TRBV5-1	few	TRBJ1-5	TGCGCCAGCAGCTTGACCCCAGGGTCTAGCAATCAGCCCCAGCATTTT	CASSLTPGSSNQPQHF
TRBD2	TRBV20-1	-	TRBJ2-5	TGCAGTGCTGGACCCTTTAAGAGCGGGGATAACCAAGAGACCCAGTACTTC	CSAGPFKSGDNQETQYF
-	TRBV20-1	-	TRBJ2-3	TGCAGTGCTAGAGTCGGATCCGCAGATACGCAGTATTTT	CSARVGSADTQYF
-	TRBV10-3	-	TRBJ2-1	TGTGCCGTCAGCCGACCACCATCGGGTAATGAGCAGTTCTTC	CAVSRPPSGNEQFF
-	TRBV29-1	-	TRBJ1-4	TGCAGCGTTTTCTCCGGGACATTGGGGGAAAAACTGTTTTTT	CSVFSGTLGEKLFF
TRBD1	TRBV6-5	-	TRBJ1-4	TGTGCCAGCAGTCCGGACAGGGGGGTTACTAATGAAAAACTGTTTTTT	CASSPDRGVTNEKLFF
-	TRBV11-1	-	TRBJ1-5	TGTGCCAGCAGCTTAGGCGGTGAGAGCAATCAGCCCCAGCATTTT	CASSLGGESNQPQHF
-	TRBV3-1	-	TRBJ1-1	TGTGCCAGCAGCCAACAGGAGAACACTGAAGCTTTCTTT	CASSQQENTEAFF
TRBD2	TRBV4-1	few	TRBJ2-5	TGCGCCAGCAGCCAGAACCCGGGGACTAGCGGGGATGGGGAGACCCAGTACTTC	CASSQNPGTSGDGETQYF
TRBD1	TRBV29-1	-	TRBJ1-1	TGCAGCGTTGAGGAAAAGGGGGCGGGCACTGAAGCTTTCTTT	CSVEEKGAGTEAFF
-	TRBV20-1	-	TRBJ1-2	TGCAGTGCTAGAGGGCTGGGAACCGCGACCAATGGCTACACCTTC	CSARGLGTATNGYTF